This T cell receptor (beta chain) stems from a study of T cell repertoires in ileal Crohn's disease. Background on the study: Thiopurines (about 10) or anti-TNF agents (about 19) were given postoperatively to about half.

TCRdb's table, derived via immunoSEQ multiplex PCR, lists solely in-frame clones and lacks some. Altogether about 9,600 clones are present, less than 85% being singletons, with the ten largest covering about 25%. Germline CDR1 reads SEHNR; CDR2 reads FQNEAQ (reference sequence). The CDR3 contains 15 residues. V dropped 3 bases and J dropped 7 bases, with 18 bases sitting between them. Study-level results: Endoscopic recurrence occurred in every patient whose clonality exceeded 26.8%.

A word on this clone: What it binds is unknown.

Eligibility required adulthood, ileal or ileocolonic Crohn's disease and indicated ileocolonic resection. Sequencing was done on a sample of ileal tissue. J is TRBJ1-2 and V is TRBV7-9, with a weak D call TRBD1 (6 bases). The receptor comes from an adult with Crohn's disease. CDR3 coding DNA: TGTGCCAGCAGCTTTCTCGAGGGAAGGGGGTCTGGCTACACCTTC. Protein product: CASSFLEGRGSGYTF.